The rows below give T cell receptor beta chains drawn from one sample of a study of CD8 T cells in Susac syndrome. TCRdb analysed the immunoSEQ multiplex PCR reads with MiXCR anew, one entry per CDR3 protein. The sample carries 200,000 or so distinct CDR3 sequences, around 95% recorded once. The sequenced sample consisted of CD4+ T cells from PBMCs. Source of these receptors: a human donor with multiple sclerosis. Both conserved end residues are part of each CDR3. The order of the fields is clone size, D gene, J gene, V gene, CDR3 DNA, CDR3 protein. D genes are given only for firm matches. Not every row has a clone size; where given, it reads once, few, many or a size class.

. | . | TRBJ2-7 | TRBV6-6 | TGTGCCAGCAGTTCCACCAGGTGGTACGAGCAGTACTTC | CASSSTRWYEQYF
. | . | TRBJ2-3 | TRBV20-1 | TGCAGTGCTAGAGATACCCGGGGGCGCACAGATACGCAGTATTTT | CSARDTRGRTDTQYF
. | . | TRBJ2-3 | TRBV11-2 | TGTGCCAGCAGCTTGAACAGGGCCACAGATACGCAGTATTTT | CASSLNRATDTQYF
. | . | TRBJ1-6 | TRBV15 | TGTGCCACCAGCGGACATAATTCACCCCTCCACTTT | CATSGHNSPLHF
. | . | TRBJ1-1 | TRBV20-1 | TGCAGTGCTAAAAGTTCGGTTGAAGCTTTCTTT | CSAKSSVEAFF
. | TRBD1 | TRBJ2-5 | TRBV7-9 | TGTGCCAGCAGTTTGGACAGGGGGGAAGAGACCCAGTACTTC | CASSLDRGEETQYF
. | . | TRBJ2-3 | TRBV20-1 | TGCAGTGCTGGACCGGGGCTTATCTCCCCAGATACGCAGTATTTT | CSAGPGLISPDTQYF
. | . | TRBJ1-1 | TRBV10-2 | TGCGCCAGCAGTGAGTCAGGGCCCCCCGCAAAGACTGAAGCTTTCTTT | CASSESGPPAKTEAFF
. | TRBD1 | TRBJ2-3 | TRBV29-1 | TGCAGCGTGGGACAGGGGGCAGATACGCAGTATTTT | CSVGQGADTQYF
. | . | TRBJ2-7 | TRBV14 | TGTGCCAGCAGCCAAGTATCCCCAAGCTACGAGCAGTACTTC | CASSQVSPSYEQYF
once | TRBD2 | TRBJ2-3 | TRBV12-3/TRBV12-4 | TGTGCCAGCAGTCCTAGCGGGGGGGCCAGTTCGCGCACAGATACGCAGTATTTT | CASSPSGGASSRTDTQYF
. | TRBD1 | TRBJ1-6 | TRBV11-3 | TGTGCCAGCAGCTCCGGACAGGGGGCATGGAATTCACCCCTCCACTTT | CASSSGQGAWNSPLHF
. | . | TRBJ2-7 | TRBV7-2 | TGTGCCAGCAGCTTAGTGCCAGGCCTCTCCTACGAGCAGTACTTC | CASSLVPGLSYEQYF
. | . | TRBJ2-5 | TRBV6-5 | TGTGCCAGCAGTTGGGGAGAGACCCAGTACTTC | CASSWGETQYF
. | TRBD1 | TRBJ2-2 | TRBV19 | TGTGCCAGTAGTATAAGGGGACAGGGCACCGGGGAGCTGTTTTTT | CASSIRGQGTGELFF
. | . | TRBJ2-7 | TRBV20-1 | TGCAGTGCTAGAGAAGGGGGGGCCGCCTACGAGCAGTACTTC | CSAREGGAAYEQYF
. | . | TRBJ1-2 | TRBV2 | TGTGCCAGCAGTGAGGCGGGCTATGGCTACACCTTC | CASSEAGYGYTF
. | . | TRBJ1-2 | TRBV27 | TGTGCCAGCACCACTAGGCAGGGCGGGAACTATGGCTACACCTTC | CASTTRQGGNYGYTF
. | . | TRBJ2-3 | TRBV4-3 | TGCGCCAGCAGCCAAGCCGGGCAAGTGGGAGTCCCAGATACGCAGTATTTT | CASSQAGQVGVPDTQYF
. | . | TRBJ2-2 | TRBV4-2 | TGTGCCAGCAGCCAAGATCCGAGCGGACTACCGAACACCGGGGAGCTGTTTTTT | CASSQDPSGLPNTGELFF
few | TRBD2 | TRBJ2-3 | TRBV20-1 | TGCAGTGCTTTAGCGGGGGGAAGCACAGATACGCAGTATTTT | CSALAGGSTDTQYF
once | . | TRBJ2-1 | TRBV7-9 | TGTGCCAGCAGCAAGGAGGGGCATGAGCAGTTCTTC | CASSKEGHEQFF
. | . | TRBJ1-1 | TRBV5-1 | TGCGCCAGCAGCTTGGCCTTTGGCAGAGAAGCTTTCTTT | CASSLAFGREAFF
. | . | TRBJ1-5 | TRBV20-1 | TGCAGTGCGATGACCGGATATAGCAATCAGCCCCAGCATTTT | CSAMTGYSNQPQHF
. | . | TRBJ1-1 | TRBV2 | TGTGCCAGCAGTGAACAGGGGTTGACTGAAGCTTTCTTT | CASSEQGLTEAFF
few | . | TRBJ2-7 | TRBV5-6 | TGTGCCAGCAGCTTGGGACTTAAGGCGTCCTACGAGCAGTACTTC | CASSLGLKASYEQYF
. | . | TRBJ2-7 | TRBV27 | TGTGCCAGCAGTTTAATAGGAGGGAGGGGGCCCCACGAGCAGTACTTC | CASSLIGGRGPHEQYF
. | . | TRBJ1-5 | TRBV20-1 | TGCAGTGCGTTCGACAGCGAAAATCAGCCCCAGCATTTT | CSAFDSENQPQHF
. | . | TRBJ2-7 | TRBV2 | TGTGCCAGCAGTGAATTTAGTACGATCTCCTACGAGCAGTACTTC | CASSEFSTISYEQYF
. | . | TRBJ2-1 | TRBV29-1 | TGCAGCGGTCGCCCCGGGACTTTCCACAATGAGCAGTTCTTC | CSGRPGTFHNEQFF
. | . | TRBJ2-2 | TRBV7-8 | TGTGCCAGCAGCTTAGGAGGAGTTCCCGGGGAGCTGTTTTTT | CASSLGGVPGELFF
. | TRBD2 | TRBJ2-7 | TRBV9 | TGTGCCAGCAGCGCCACCGGGACTAGCGGGGAACGCGAGCAGTACTTC | CASSATGTSGEREQYF
. | . | TRBJ1-2 | TRBV7-9 | TGTGCCAGCAGCGCCGGACGGGGCTACACCTTC | CASSAGRGYTF
. | TRBD1 | TRBJ1-2 | TRBV12-3/TRBV12-4 | TGTGCCAGCAGTCAGACAGGGGGCGCTTCCCACTATGGCTACACCTTC | CASSQTGGASHYGYTF
. | . | TRBJ1-1 | TRBV5-1 | TGCGCCAGCAGCTTGGATCGGCTCGAAGCTTTCTTT | CASSLDRLEAFF
. | TRBD2 | TRBJ2-4 | TRBV20-1 | TGCAGTGCTAGAGTGGGACTACGCGACACCGTACTAGCCAAAAACATTCAGTACTTC | CSARVGLRDTVLAKNIQYF
. | . | TRBJ1-2 | TRBV7-2 | TGTGCCAGCAGCCGAGGCTTGGGATATGGCTACACCTTC | CASSRGLGYGYTF
once | . | TRBJ1-3 | TRBV5-1 | TGCGCCAGCAGCTTCGGGGCTGCCCAAGGAAACACCATATATTTT | CASSFGAAQGNTIYF